These T cell receptor beta chains were read from a single sample in a study of siplizumab effects on memory and regulatory T cells. Profiling relied on immunoSEQ multiplex PCR, and the TCRdb table lists in-frame clones only, not all of them. This repertoire shows about 98,000 clones, about 90% found once; its top ten account for about 1.1%. Material: CD4+ T cells sorted from blood. The receptor set was obtained from a human donor in good health. Both conserved end residues are part of each CDR3. Fields, in order: J gene, clone size, V gene, D gene, CDR3 DNA, CDR3 protein. D genes are given only for firm matches. Some rows have no size entry. The others give once, few or many, or a class for an expanded clone.

TRBJ2-3 NA TRBV28 NA TGTGCCAGCAACTCAGTGAGGACAGATACGCAGTATTTT CASNSVRTDTQYF
TRBJ1-2 NA TRBV7-9 NA TGTGCCAGCAGCTTAGACAGCAATTACTATGGCTACACCTTC CASSLDSNYYGYTF
TRBJ2-7 NA TRBV5-8 NA TGTGCCAGCAGCTTGCTTCCCATCGGGCCATCCTACGAGCAGTACTTC CASSLLPIGPSYEQYF
TRBJ2-5 NA TRBV6-5 NA TGTGCCAGCAGTGGGGGCCTGGGGTCCCAGTACTTC CASSGGLGSQYF
TRBJ2-3 NA TRBV30 NA TGTGCCTGGAGTGTAAGATCCACAGATACGCAGTATTTT CAWSVRSTDTQYF
TRBJ1-1 NA TRBV25-1 NA TGTGCCAGCAGTGAACCCGGCCAGGATGCTTTCTTT CASSEPGQDAFF
TRBJ1-6 NA TRBV6-5 TRBD1 TGTGCCAGCAACACCGGGACAGGGAACTCACCCCTCCACTTT CASNTGTGNSPLHF
TRBJ2-7 NA TRBV6-1 TRBD1 TGTGCCAGCAGCCCCGGGACAGACCTCTACGAGCAGTACTTC CASSPGTDLYEQYF
TRBJ1-1 once TRBV11-1 NA TGTGCCAGCAGCTTAGGTCTCTTCATGAACACTGAAGCTTTCTTT CASSLGLFMNTEAFF
TRBJ2-5 NA TRBV9 NA TGTGCCAGCAGCGCGGTTGCCGAAGAGACCCAGTACTTC CASSAVAEETQYF
TRBJ2-5 few TRBV30 NA TGTGCCTGGCAGAACAGCGGGCAAGAGACCCAGTACTTC CAWQNSGQETQYF
TRBJ2-7 once TRBV28 NA TGTGCCAGCAGTTTTGGTGGCTCCCGGCTCCCCTACGAGCAGTACTTC CASSFGGSRLPYEQYF
TRBJ1-2 few TRBV27 NA TGTGCCAGCAGTTCGGCAGGGGCCTATGGCTACACCTTC CASSSAGAYGYTF
TRBJ2-7 NA TRBV7-2 TRBD1 TGTGCCAGCAGCCCCGGGACAGGGTTGTACGAGCAGTACTTC CASSPGTGLYEQYF
TRBJ2-1 NA TRBV5-4 TRBD2 TGTGCCAGCAGCTCCAGCGGGGGGGAATACAATGAGCAGTTCTTC CASSSSGGEYNEQFF
TRBJ2-2 NA TRBV6-6 NA TGTGCCAGCAATTACAGATTACCCGGGGAGCTGTTTTTT CASNYRLPGELFF
TRBJ1-1 NA TRBV7-9 NA TGTGCCAGCAGCTCTCTCCTACTAAGGGGTATCACTGAAGCTTTCTTT CASSSLLLRGITEAFF
TRBJ2-2 NA TRBV11-2 NA TGTGCCAGCAGCTTAGTCGGAGGGGAAATTACCGGGGAGCTGTTTTTT CASSLVGGEITGELFF
TRBJ2-7 NA TRBV30 TRBD2 TGTGCCTGGAGTGGCGGAGGGACTAGGCGGGTCTACGAGCAGTACTTC CAWSGGGTRRVYEQYF
TRBJ1-1 NA TRBV30 NA TGTGCCTGGAGTGGTCGGTCATGGAACACTGAAGCTTTCTTT CAWSGRSWNTEAFF
TRBJ2-3 NA TRBV9 TRBD2 TGTGCCAGCTCCCTGGATGGCGGGAGAGCAGATACGCAGTATTTT CASSLDGGRADTQYF
TRBJ1-5 few TRBV6-1 NA TGTGCCAGCAGTCATAGGACAGACAATCAGCCCCAGCATTTT CASSHRTDNQPQHF
TRBJ2-1 NA TRBV5-6 TRBD1 TGTGCCAGCAGCTTGGTGGGGACAGGGGGTGTCGATGAGCAGTTCTTC CASSLVGTGGVDEQFF
TRBJ2-3 NA TRBV6-4 NA TGTGCCAGCAGTGACGGCCCCTTCTCCCATACGCAGTATTTT CASSDGPFSHTQYF
TRBJ2-1 NA TRBV27 TRBD2 TGTGCCAGCAGTGCCAGGACTAGCGGGAGGATTGGGGAGCAGTTCTTC CASSARTSGRIGEQFF
TRBJ1-4 NA TRBV30 NA TGTGCCTGGAGGTCGTTACAGGGACGAGATGAAAAACTGTTTTTT CAWRSLQGRDEKLFF
TRBJ2-7 NA TRBV6-1 NA TGTGCCAGCAGTGAAGGTTTGGGACGGAACTACGAGCAGTACTTC CASSEGLGRNYEQYF
TRBJ1-2 NA TRBV18 TRBD1 TGTGCCAGCTCCCACGGGACAGGGGACTACACCTTC CASSHGTGDYTF
TRBJ2-5 NA TRBV25-1 NA TGTGCCAGCAGTGAAAGGGAAGAGACCCAGTACTTC CASSEREETQYF
TRBJ1-3 NA TRBV9 TRBD1 TGTGCCAGCAGCGGGTTACAGGGGGAAGGAAACACCATATATTTT CASSGLQGEGNTIYF